This paragraph covers one T cell receptor beta chain sequence. The identical CDR3 is also encoded by other nucleotide sequences in the sample. The data were taken from a study of cytomegalovirus exposure and HLA in healthy donors. The PCR had 60 Vbeta and 13 Jbeta primers. Generated by immunoSEQ multiplex PCR, the TCRdb table keeps only in-frame clones and is missing some. The sample has 120,000 or so clones, around 80% seen once. The sequence was obtained from a female donor in good health and CMV-seronegative. Material: PBMCs.

This chain's CDR3 is CASSEQGATYEQYF. DNA for the CDR3: TGTGCCAGCAGTGAGCAGGGGGCCACCTACGAGCAGTACTTC. The chain couples TRBV2 to TRBJ2-7, with 8 bases aligning to TRBD1. V dropped 3 bases and J dropped 2; count of bases not matched to a gene: 3. Germline CDR1 reads SNHLY; CDR2 reads FYNNEI. The CDR3 sequence is 14 residues long.